Listed here are 6 T cell receptor beta chains from one sample, sequenced in a study of blood T cell repertoires in COVID-19. Profiling relied on immunoSEQ multiplex PCR, and the TCRdb table lists in-frame clones only, not all of them. The sample holds 300,000 or so clones, around 86% seen once. The sequenced material came from peripheral blood. The receptor source for this set is a woman aged 50 to 60 with acute or convalescent COVID-19.

The gene calls are TRBV18 and TRBJ1-1; the match to TRBD1 covers 12 bases. This CDR3 contains 16 residues. V trimming: 5 bases; J trimming: 5 bases; junction bases outside the gene matches: 9. From germline, CDR1 is KGHSH and CDR2 LQKENI. Here the CDR3 DNA reads TGTGCCAGCTCATCCGGGACAGGGGGCGGCGGGACTGAAGCTTTCTTT. Amino acids: CASSSGTGGGGTEAFF.

On this clone: Other DNA sequences in this sample translate to the same CDR3. V and J are TRBV12-3 or TRBV12-4 and TRBJ1-1, with D perhaps TRBD1 (6 bases). The V end lost 5 bases, the J end lost 0 bases, and 7 bases lay between the germline ends. This CDR3 contains 13 residues. The CDR3 region is CASSTGMNTEAFF. The CDR3 nucleotides are TGTGCCAGCAGTACAGGGATGAACACTGAAGCTTTCTTT.

With respect to this clone: The junction shows a germline mismatch at one end, possibly a read error. The chain combines TRBV11-2 with TRBJ2-7, with D uncertain. The CDR3 runs to 13 residues. Germline V gene lookup returns CDR1 SGHAT and CDR2 FQNNGV. The CDR3 nucleotides are TGTGCCAGCACCTTAGGCGGCTCCTACGAGCAGTACTTC. Its translation is CASTLGGSYEQYF.

The CDR3 bases are TGCGCCAGCAGCCGCCAGCCGGGACAGGGGGCGCAGGGAAGTTATCAGCCCCAGCATTTT. The encoded protein is CASSRQPGQGAQGSYQPQHF. The chain links TRBV4-1 to TRBJ1-5; TRBD1 matches 12 bases. The CDR3 has 20 amino acids. CDR1 and CDR2 from the germline V gene are MGHRA and YSYEKL. V trimming: 4 bases; J trimming: 5 bases; junction bases outside the gene matches: 18.

The chain joins TRBV18 to TRBJ1-1; TRBD1 is a possible D gene (5 bases). This CDR3 is 15 amino acids long. Germline V gene lookup returns CDR1 KGHSH and CDR2 LQKENI. Trimming shortened V by 1 base and J by 2 bases, and 11 bases separated the two germline ends. Written as DNA, the CDR3 is TGTGCCAGCTCACCACAGGACACTTTCAACACTGAAGCTTTCTTT. Translated: CASSPQDTFNTEAFF.

The chain links TRBV5-4 to TRBJ2-1; 9 nucleotides agree with TRBD2. V shed 7 bases and J 5 bases; nucleotides not matched to a gene: 13. Germline CDR1 is SGHNT and CDR2 is YYREEE (reference sequence). The CDR3 totals 16 residues. The DNA for the CDR3 is TGTGCCAGCCTTTCGTTCGCGGGAGGGCCTAACAATGAGCAGTTCTTC. It yields the protein CASLSFAGGPNNEQFF.